These 27 T cell receptor beta chains share one sample of origin, sequenced in a study of cytomegalovirus exposure and HLA in healthy donors. The PCR employed 60 Vbeta primers together with 13 Jbeta primers. TCRdb keeps only in-frame clones here, not all; method: immunoSEQ multiplex PCR. This sample yields about 88,000 clones, of which 85% to 90% are seen a single time; roughly 2.3% belongs to the top ten. Sequencing input: PBMCs. These receptors all stem from a man between 18 and 35 years old in good health and CMV-seronegative.

This clone was counted a single time. The V and J genes are TRBV7-2 and TRBJ2-7; 8 bases align to TRBD2. The CDR3 contains 15 residues. V lost 1 base, J lost 0 bases, and 2 bases stayed unmatched. Germline-derived CDR1 and CDR2 are SGHTA and FQGNSA. CDR3 DNA: TGTGCCAGCAGCTTAGAACTAGCGGTCTCCTACGAGCAGTACTTC. Residues: CASSLELAVSYEQYF.

V is TRBV4-1 and J is TRBJ2-3; 10 nucleotides align to TRBD2. Germline assignment: CDR1 MGHRA and CDR2 YSYEKL. The CDR3 runs 17 residues. J gave up 2 bases and V 4 bases, and 9 bases lay outside the gene matches. In DNA form, the CDR3 reads TGCGCCAGCAGCCTCGGGACTAGCGAGATATACACAGATACGCAGTATTTT. Its translation: CASSLGTSEIYTDTQYF.

With respect to this clone: Its ends do not fully match the called genes, so a read error is possible. The rearrangement uses TRBV7-9 and TRBJ2-7; 9 nucleotides agree with TRBD2. The germline CDR1 and CDR2 sequences are SEHNR and FQNEAQ (reference sequence). The CDR3 extends over 16 amino acids. The CDR3 reads CSSSLVTSGPSYEQYF. CDR3 sequence (DNA): TGTTCCAGCAGCTTAGTTACTAGCGGGCCCTCCTACGAGCAGTACTTC.

The chain is built from TRBV7-2 and TRBJ2-7, with D perhaps TRBD1 (5 bases). V shed 3 bases and J shed 2 bases, with 11 bases lying between them. The CDR3 covers 14 residues. Germline values: CDR1 SGHTA, CDR2 FQGNSA. The CDR3 loop is CASSFGHMAYEQYF. The CDR3 DNA reads TGTGCCAGCAGCTTTGGACATATGGCCTACGAGCAGTACTTC.

The rearrangement uses TRBV11-3 and TRBJ2-3; TRBD2 matches 8 bases. The J segment lost 4 bases and the V segment lost 2 bases, leaving 8 bases of the junction unmatched. There are 16 residues in the CDR3. Germline CDR1 reads SGHNT; CDR2 reads YENEEA. The CDR3 sequence is CASSLRSGRIADTQYF. The CDR3 bases are TGTGCCAGCAGCTTAAGAAGCGGGAGAATCGCAGATACGCAGTATTTT.

J is TRBJ1-1 and V is TRBV7-2; D gene uncertain. The CDR3 loop spans 15 amino acids. Trimming stripped 1 base from V and 1 base from J, with 10 bases between. The germline gives CDR1 SGHTA, CDR2 FQGNSA. As DNA, the CDR3 is TGTGCCAGCAGCTTAGGTGGGCAGGCGAACACTGAAGCTTTCTTT. This translates into CASSLGGQANTEAFF.

Here the CDR3 DNA reads TGTGCCAGCAGCTTCGGGGAATACGAGCAGTTCTTC. Amino acid sequence: CASSFGEYEQFF. The chain has TRBV5-6 and TRBJ2-1, with a tentative D call TRBD2 (5 bases). The CDR3 covers 12 residues. In germline, CDR1 is SGHDT, CDR2 YYEEEE. Trimming pared 2 bases from V and 10 bases from J, leaving 10 bases between.

The rearrangement uses TRBV5-6 and TRBJ1-3; 9 bases are shared with TRBD1. The ends lost 4 bases at V and 9 bases at J; junction bases unmatched: 8. The CDR3 consists of 14 residues. In germline, CDR1 is SGHDT, CDR2 YYEEEE. The CDR3 sequence: CASSLPTGGTTIYF. In nucleotides, the CDR3 is TGTGCCAGCAGCCTACCGACAGGGGGGACCACCATATATTTT.

The gene calls are TRBV7-9 and TRBJ1-6; TRBD1 aligns across 10 bases. The germline gives CDR1 SEHNR, CDR2 FQNEAQ (reference sequence). Unmatched junction bases numbered 4, after V lost 4 bases and J lost 7 bases. This CDR3 is 15 amino acids long. The CDR3 sequence is CASSSGQGENSPLHF. CDR3 nucleotides: TGTGCCAGCAGCTCAGGACAGGGGGAAAATTCACCCCTCCACTTT. Full variable domain (rest looked up from reference TRBV7-9 and TRBJ1-6): DTGVSQNPRHKITKRGQNVTFRCDPISEHNRLYWYRQTLGQGPEFLTYFQNEAQLEKSRLLSDRFSAERPKGSFSTLEIQRTEQGDSAMYLCASSSGQGENSPLHFGNGTRLTVT.

This CDR3 is CASSYAGNSNQPQHF. The CDR3 DNA reads TGTGCCAGCAGTTACGCGGGGAATAGCAATCAGCCCCAGCATTTT. The rearrangement uses TRBV6-5 and TRBJ1-5; D gene uncertain. Trimming took off 2 bases at V and 0 bases at J, with 8 bases between the two ends. The CDR3 length is 15 residues. From germline, CDR1 is MNHEY and CDR2 SVGAGI.

This rearrangement joins TRBV6-6 to TRBJ1-4; 7 bases agree with TRBD1. Germline lookup yields CDR1 MNHNY and CDR2 SVGAGI (reference sequence). The trim removed 6 bases at V and 8 bases at J, leaving 9 bases unmatched. The CDR3 consists of 14 residues. In nucleotides, the CDR3 is TGTGCCAGCAGGACGACAGGGACGGGAGAAAAACTGTTTTTT. This sequence encodes CASRTTGTGEKLFF.

V is TRBV5-4 and J is TRBJ2-1; 7 bases are a match to TRBD2. The CDR3 is 15 amino acids. Germline CDR1 and CDR2: SGHNT and YYREEE (reference sequence). V dropped 5 bases and J dropped 4; count of bases not matched to a gene: 9. In DNA, the CDR3 is TGTGCCAGCAGTAGTGGAGCGGGACTATACAATGAGCAGTTCTTC. This translates into CASSSGAGLYNEQFF. Filled out from reference TRBV5-4 and TRBJ2-1, the complete variable domain reads ETGVTQSPTHLIKTRGQQVTLRCSSQSGHNTVSWYQQALGQGPQFIFQYYREEENGRGNFPPRFSGLQFPNYSSELNVNALELDDSALYLCASSSGAGLYNEQFFGPGTRLTVL.

The rearrangement uses TRBV18 and TRBJ1-4, with 8 bases aligning to TRBD1. The CDR3 is 14 residues long. Germline loops: CDR1 KGHSH, CDR2 LQKENI. The V segment lost 4 bases and the J segment 5 bases; nucleotides outside the gene matches: 3. CDR3 region: CASSLGQGNEKLFF. Here the CDR3 DNA reads TGTGCCAGCTCACTCGGACAGGGAAATGAAAAACTGTTTTTT.

V is TRBV10-3 and J is TRBJ2-7; the D gene is possibly TRBD1 (7 bases). In germline, CDR1 is ENHRY, CDR2 SYGVKD. With 3 bases removed from V and 2 bases from J, the gap between germline ends came to 14 bases. The CDR3 is 15 residues long. CDR3 in amino acids: CAISDSRGATYEQYF. The CDR3 DNA sequence: TGTGCCATCAGTGACTCCAGGGGGGCCACCTACGAGCAGTACTTC.

This chain connects TRBV9 to TRBJ2-5; 9 nucleotides match TRBD2. V was pared by 0 bases and J by 3 bases, with 12 bases of the junction left unmatched. The germline V gene has CDR1 SGDLS and CDR2 YYNGEE. This CDR3 is built from 18 residues. CDR3 bases: TGTGCCAGCAGCGTAGAGGCCCTAGCGGGGAACTTAAAAGAGACCCAGTACTTC. Translation gives CASSVEALAGNLKETQYF.

The chain couples TRBV4-2 to TRBJ2-2; 8 positions match TRBD2. Germline V gives CDR1 LGHNA, CDR2 YNFKEQ. The CDR3 runs 18 residues. The junction had 11 bases not matched to a gene; V was cut back by 0 bases and J by 5 bases. The CDR3 here is CASSQDRALAVTTGELFF. CDR3 nucleotides: TGTGCCAGCAGCCAAGACAGGGCACTAGCGGTAACGACCGGGGAGCTGTTTTTT.

V is TRBV5-1 and J is TRBJ2-5, with TRBD1 matching over 9 bases. CDR3 length: 14 residues. Germline values: CDR1 SGHRS, CDR2 YFSETQ. V shed 1 base and J 5 bases; nucleotides not matched to a gene: 3. DNA of the CDR3: TGCGCCAGCAGCTTGAGCGGACAGGGGGAGACCCAGTACTTC. It specifies CASSLSGQGETQYF.

The CDR3 DNA is TGTGCCTGGAGCCCATCTCCGGGGGGAGAGACCCAGTACTTC. Its translation: CAWSPSPGGETQYF. V and J are TRBV30 and TRBJ2-5; 7 nucleotides align to TRBD2. Trimming took 3 bases from V and 4 from J; bases not matched to a gene: 8. Germline V CDR1 and CDR2: GTSNPN, SVGIG (reference sequence). The CDR3 consists of 14 residues.

CDR3 coding DNA: TGTGCCAGTAGTATAGGACTAGCGGGAGGCTCCGAGCAGTACTTC. It is translated as CASSIGLAGGSEQYF. The chain uses TRBV19 and TRBJ2-5; TRBD2 agrees at 13 bases. The J call is in doubt because the DNA end fits TRBJ2-7 better. The CDR3 has 15 residues. The germline V gene has CDR1 LNHDA and CDR2 SQIVND (reference sequence).

This rearrangement joins TRBV6-5 to TRBJ1-1; tentative D call: TRBD1 (6 bases). The CDR3 sequence is 13 residues long. The germline V and J ends were trimmed by 6 bases and 4 bases, with 12 bases remaining between them. In germline, CDR1 is MNHEY, CDR2 SVGAGI. In DNA form, the CDR3 reads TGTGCCAGCAGCTGGACAGAGAGCACTGAAGCTTTCTTT. Translation gives CASSWTESTEAFF.

This sequence joins TRBV29-1 and TRBJ2-1, with no clear D. The germline gives CDR1 SQVTM, CDR2 ANQGSEA. V gave up 3 bases and J gave up 6 bases, with 18 bases separating them. This CDR3 contains 15 residues. CDR3 loop: CSVDLRRKVGNEQFF. The CDR3 DNA reads TGCAGCGTTGACCTTCGCAGGAAGGTAGGCAATGAGCAGTTCTTC.

In its sample, this clone was seen a few times. J is TRBJ1-1 and V is TRBV28, with D possibly being TRBD1 (5 bases). This CDR3 has 17 amino acids. The germline V gene encodes CDR1 MDHEN and CDR2 SYDVKM. The V gene lost 8 bases and the J gene lost 5 bases, with 27 bases spanning the gap. CDR3 nucleotide sequence: TGTGCCAGCTATACGGTAGGGGAAGGTCGGGCGGGGACTGAAGCTTTCTTT. Its protein product is CASYTVGEGRAGTEAFF.

The CDR3 nucleotides are TGTGCCAGCGCGCCGACAGGGACATACGAGCAGTACTTC. This codes for CASAPTGTYEQYF. The chain has TRBV6-1 and TRBJ2-7, with 7 bases that match TRBD1. The V segment lost 8 bases and the J segment 4 bases; nucleotides outside the gene matches: 8. This CDR3 spans 13 amino acids. Germline CDR1 is MNHNS and CDR2 is SASEGT.

The chain links TRBV2 to TRBJ2-7, with 10 bases fitting TRBD2. This CDR3 region has 14 residues. In germline, CDR1 is SNHLY, CDR2 FYNNEI. With 5 bases clipped from V and 4 bases from J, the junction kept 5 bases outside the gene matches. DNA for the CDR3: TGTGCCAGCAGTAGAGCGGGAGGGGGATACGAGCAGTACTTC. Amino acid sequence: CASSRAGGGYEQYF.

This clone turned up a few times. The rearrangement joins TRBV15 to TRBJ2-1, with 14 positions matching TRBD2. This CDR3 region has 16 residues. Germline-derived CDR1 and CDR2 are LNHNV and YYDKDF (reference sequence). V lost 3 bases and J lost 8; bases outside the gene matches: 6. The CDR3 protein is CATSSRLAGGRDEQFF. In DNA, the CDR3 is TGTGCCACCAGCAGTCGACTAGCGGGAGGGCGGGATGAGCAGTTCTTC. Full variable domain (outside the CDR3, taken from reference TRBV15 and TRBJ2-1): DAMVIQNPRYQVTQFGKPVTLSCSQTLNHNVMYWYQQKSSQAPKLLFHYYDKDFNNEADTPDNFQSRRPNTSFCFLDIRSPGLGDTAMYLCATSSRLAGGRDEQFFGPGTRLTVL.

The chain uses TRBV7-9 and TRBJ2-5; D unclear. The V end lost 5 bases, the J end lost 5 bases, and 15 bases lay between the germline ends. Germline V lookup: CDR1 SEHNR, CDR2 FQNEAQ (reference sequence). This CDR3 comprises 14 residues. The DNA of the CDR3 is TGTGCCAGCAGCACCGCAAACTCGTGGGAGACCCAGTACTTC. Translating it yields CASSTANSWETQYF. The complete variable domain, with remaining parts taken from reference TRBV7-9 and TRBJ2-5, reads DTGVSQNPRHKITKRGQNVTFRCDPISEHNRLYWYRQTLGQGPEFLTYFQNEAQLEKSRLLSDRFSAERPKGSFSTLEIQRTEQGDSAMYLCASSTANSWETQYFGPGTRLLVL.

This clone was counted between two and nine times. The chain employs TRBV2 and TRBJ2-5, with 7 bases lining up with TRBD1. V lost 2 bases to trimming and J lost 11 bases; unmatched junction nucleotides: 20. The germline CDR1 and CDR2 sequences are SNHLY and FYNNEI. The CDR3 has 17 residues. The CDR3 protein is CASSELKGAGKLPEQYF. For the CDR3, the DNA is TGTGCCAGCAGTGAACTGAAGGGGGCAGGTAAGCTGCCTGAGCAGTACTTC.